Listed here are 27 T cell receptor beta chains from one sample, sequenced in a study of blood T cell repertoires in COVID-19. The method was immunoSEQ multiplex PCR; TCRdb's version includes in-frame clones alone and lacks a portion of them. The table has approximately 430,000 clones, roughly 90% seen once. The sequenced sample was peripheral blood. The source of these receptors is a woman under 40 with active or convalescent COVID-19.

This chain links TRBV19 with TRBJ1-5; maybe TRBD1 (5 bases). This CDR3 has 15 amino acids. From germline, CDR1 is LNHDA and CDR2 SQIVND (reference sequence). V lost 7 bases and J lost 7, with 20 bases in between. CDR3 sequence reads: CASNPSAGFEQPQHF. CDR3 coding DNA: TGTGCCAGTAACCCTTCGGCAGGGTTTGAGCAGCCCCAGCATTTT. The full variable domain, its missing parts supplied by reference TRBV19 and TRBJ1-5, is DGGITQSPKYLFRKEGQNVTLSCEQNLNHDAMYWYRQDPGQGLRLIYYSQIVNDFQKGDIAEGYSVSREKKESFPLTVTSAQKNPTAFYLCASNPSAGFEQPQHFGDGTRLSIL.

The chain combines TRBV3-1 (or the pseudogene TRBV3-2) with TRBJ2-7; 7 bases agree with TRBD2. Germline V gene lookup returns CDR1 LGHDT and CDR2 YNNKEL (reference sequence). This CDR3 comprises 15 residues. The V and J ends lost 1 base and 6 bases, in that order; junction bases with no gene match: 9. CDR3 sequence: CASSQGSAGRSEQYF. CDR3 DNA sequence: TGTGCCAGCAGCCAAGGTTCAGCGGGGCGTAGCGAGCAGTACTTC.

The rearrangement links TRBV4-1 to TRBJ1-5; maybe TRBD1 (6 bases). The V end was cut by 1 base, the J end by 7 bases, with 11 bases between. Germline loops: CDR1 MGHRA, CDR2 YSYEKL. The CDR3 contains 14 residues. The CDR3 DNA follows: TGCGCCAGCAGCCAAGGACCAGGGGAACAGCCCCAGCATTTT. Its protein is CASSQGPGEQPQHF.

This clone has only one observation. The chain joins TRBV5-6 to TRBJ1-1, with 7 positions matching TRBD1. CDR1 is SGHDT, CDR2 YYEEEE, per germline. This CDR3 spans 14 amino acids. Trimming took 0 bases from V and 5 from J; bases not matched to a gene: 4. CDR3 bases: TGTGCCAGCAGCTTGGGGGCAGGGGGGACTGAAGCTTTCTTT. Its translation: CASSLGAGGTEAFF.

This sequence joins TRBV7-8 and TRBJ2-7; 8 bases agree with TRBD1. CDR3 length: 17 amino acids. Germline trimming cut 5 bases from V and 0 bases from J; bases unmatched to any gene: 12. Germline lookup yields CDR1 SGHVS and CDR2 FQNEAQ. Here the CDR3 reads CASSLGPGTGSSYEQYF. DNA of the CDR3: TGTGCCAGCAGCCTAGGCCCCGGGACAGGTAGCTCCTACGAGCAGTACTTC. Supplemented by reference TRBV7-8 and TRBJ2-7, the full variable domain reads GAGVSQSPRYKVAKRGQDVALRCDPISGHVSLFWYQQALGQGPEFLTYFQNEAQLDKSGLPSDRFFAERPEGSVSTLKIQRTQQEDSAVYLCASSLGPGTGSSYEQYFGPGTRLTVT.

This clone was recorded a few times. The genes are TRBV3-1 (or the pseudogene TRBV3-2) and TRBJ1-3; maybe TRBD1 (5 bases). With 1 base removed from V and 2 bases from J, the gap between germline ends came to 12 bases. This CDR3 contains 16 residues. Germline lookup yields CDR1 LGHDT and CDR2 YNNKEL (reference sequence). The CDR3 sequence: CASSQVLQEPGNTIYF. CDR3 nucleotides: TGTGCCAGCAGCCAAGTATTACAGGAGCCTGGAAACACCATATATTTT.

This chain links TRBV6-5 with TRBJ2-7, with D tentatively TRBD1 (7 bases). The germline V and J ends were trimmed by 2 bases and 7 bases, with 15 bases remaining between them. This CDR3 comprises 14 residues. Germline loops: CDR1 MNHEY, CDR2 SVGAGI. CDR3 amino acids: CASSYRAGGGEQYF. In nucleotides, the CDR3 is TGTGCCAGCAGTTACAGGGCAGGGGGAGGAGAGCAGTACTTC.

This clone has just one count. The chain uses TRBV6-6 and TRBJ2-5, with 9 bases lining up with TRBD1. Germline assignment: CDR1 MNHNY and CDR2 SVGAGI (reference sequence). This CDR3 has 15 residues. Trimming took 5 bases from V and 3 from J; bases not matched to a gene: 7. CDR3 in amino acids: CASSTDTGGKETQYF. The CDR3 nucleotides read TGTGCCAGCAGTACTGATACAGGGGGCAAAGAGACCCAGTACTTC.

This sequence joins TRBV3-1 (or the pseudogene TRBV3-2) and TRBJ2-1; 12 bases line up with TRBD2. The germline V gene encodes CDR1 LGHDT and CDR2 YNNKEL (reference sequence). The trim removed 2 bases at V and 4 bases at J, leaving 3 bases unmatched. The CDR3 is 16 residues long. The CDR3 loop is CASSQQLAGGYNEQFF. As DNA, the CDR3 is TGTGCCAGCAGCCAACAACTAGCGGGAGGATACAATGAGCAGTTCTTC.

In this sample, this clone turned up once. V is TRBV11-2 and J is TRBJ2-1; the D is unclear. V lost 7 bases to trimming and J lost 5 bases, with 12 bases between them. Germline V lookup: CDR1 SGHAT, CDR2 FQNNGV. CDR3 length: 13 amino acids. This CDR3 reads CASTDYTDNEQFF. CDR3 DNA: TGTGCCAGCACCGATTACACCGACAATGAGCAGTTCTTC.

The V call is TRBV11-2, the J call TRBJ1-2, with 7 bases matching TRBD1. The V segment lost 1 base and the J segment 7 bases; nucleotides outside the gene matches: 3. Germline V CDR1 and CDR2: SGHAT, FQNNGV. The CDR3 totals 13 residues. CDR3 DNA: TGTGCCAGCAGCTTAGCAGGGGGTATTGGCTACACCTTC. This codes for CASSLAGGIGYTF. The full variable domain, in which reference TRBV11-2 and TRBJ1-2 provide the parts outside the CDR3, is EAGVAQSPRYKIIEKRQSVAFWCNPISGHATLYWYQQILGQGPKLLIQFQNNGVVDDSQLPKDRFSAERLKGVDSTLKIQPAKLEDSAVYLCASSLAGGIGYTFGSGTRLTVV.

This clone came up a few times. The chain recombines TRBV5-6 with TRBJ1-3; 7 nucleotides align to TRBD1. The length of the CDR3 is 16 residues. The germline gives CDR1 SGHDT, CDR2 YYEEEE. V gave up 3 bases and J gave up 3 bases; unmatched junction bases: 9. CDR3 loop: CASSSLQGVDGNTIYF. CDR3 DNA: TGTGCCAGCAGCTCCCTTCAGGGGGTAGATGGAAACACCATATATTTT.

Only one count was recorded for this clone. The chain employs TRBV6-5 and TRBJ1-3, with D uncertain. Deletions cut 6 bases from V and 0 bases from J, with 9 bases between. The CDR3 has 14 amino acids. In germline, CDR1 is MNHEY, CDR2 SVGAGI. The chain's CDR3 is CASRAEISGNTIYF. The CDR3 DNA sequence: TGTGCCAGCAGGGCAGAAATCTCTGGAAACACCATATATTTT.

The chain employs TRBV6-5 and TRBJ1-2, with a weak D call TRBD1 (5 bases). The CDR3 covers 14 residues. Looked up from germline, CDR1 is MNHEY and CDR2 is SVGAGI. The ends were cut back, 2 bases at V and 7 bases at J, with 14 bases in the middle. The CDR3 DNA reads TGTGCCAGCAGTTACGAACCAGGGTCCCCTGGCTACACCTTC. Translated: CASSYEPGSPGYTF.

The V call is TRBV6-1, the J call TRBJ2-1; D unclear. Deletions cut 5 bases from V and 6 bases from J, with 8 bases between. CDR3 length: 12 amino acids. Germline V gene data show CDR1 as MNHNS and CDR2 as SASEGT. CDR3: CASSSPFNEQFF. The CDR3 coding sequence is TGTGCCAGCAGTTCCCCTTTCAATGAGCAGTTCTTC.

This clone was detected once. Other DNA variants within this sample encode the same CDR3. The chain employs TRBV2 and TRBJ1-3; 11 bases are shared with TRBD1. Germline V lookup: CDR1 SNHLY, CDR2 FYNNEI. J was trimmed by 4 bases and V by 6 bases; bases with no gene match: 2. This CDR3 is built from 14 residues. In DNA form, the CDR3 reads TGTGCCAGCAGCGGGACAGGGGGAGGAAACACCATATATTTT. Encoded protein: CASSGTGGGNTIYF.

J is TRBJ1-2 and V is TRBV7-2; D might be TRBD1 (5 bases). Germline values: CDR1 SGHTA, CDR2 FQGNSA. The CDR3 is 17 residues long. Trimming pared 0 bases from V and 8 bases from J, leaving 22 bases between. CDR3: CASSLAGGNSRASGYTF. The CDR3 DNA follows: TGTGCCAGCAGCTTAGCGGGGGGGAATTCGAGGGCTTCCGGCTACACCTTC. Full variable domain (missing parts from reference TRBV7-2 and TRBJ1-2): GAGVSQSPSNKVTEKGKDVELRCDPISGHTALYWYRQSLGQGLEFLIYFQGNSAPDKSGLPSDRFSAERTGGSVSTLTIQRTQQEDSAVYLCASSLAGGNSRASGYTFGSGTRLTVV.

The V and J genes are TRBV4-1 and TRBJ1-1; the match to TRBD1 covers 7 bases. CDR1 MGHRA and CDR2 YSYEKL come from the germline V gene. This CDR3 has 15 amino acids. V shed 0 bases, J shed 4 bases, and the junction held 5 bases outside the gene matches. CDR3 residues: CASSQDRGQFTEAFF. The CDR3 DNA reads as TGCGCCAGCAGCCAAGATCGGGGACAGTTCACTGAAGCTTTCTTT.

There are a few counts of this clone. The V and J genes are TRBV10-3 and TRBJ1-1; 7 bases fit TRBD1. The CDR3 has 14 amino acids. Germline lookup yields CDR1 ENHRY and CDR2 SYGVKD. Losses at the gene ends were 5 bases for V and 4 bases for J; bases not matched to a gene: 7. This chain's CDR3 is CAISSQGDGTEAFF. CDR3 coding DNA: TGTGCCATCAGTAGCCAGGGGGATGGCACTGAAGCTTTCTTT.

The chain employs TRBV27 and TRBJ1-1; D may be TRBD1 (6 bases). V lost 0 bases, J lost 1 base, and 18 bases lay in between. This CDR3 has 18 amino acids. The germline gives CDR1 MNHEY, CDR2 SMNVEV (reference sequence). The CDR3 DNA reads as TGTGCCAGCAGTTTATCGGTGCTGGGGGCTAACACGAACACTGAAGCTTTCTTT. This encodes CASSLSVLGANTNTEAFF.

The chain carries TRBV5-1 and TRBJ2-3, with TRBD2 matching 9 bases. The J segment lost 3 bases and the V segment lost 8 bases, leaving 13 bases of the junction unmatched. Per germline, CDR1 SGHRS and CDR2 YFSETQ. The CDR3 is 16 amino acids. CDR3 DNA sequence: TGCGCCAGGGGTGGGACCTTAGCGGGGGCAACAGATACGCAGTATTTT. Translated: CARGGTLAGATDTQYF.

In DNA, the CDR3 is TGTGCCAGCAGGCCGGGACAGGTCGGGGCTGAAGCTTTCTTT. It codes for CASRPGQVGAEAFF. This chain uses TRBV2 with TRBJ1-1; 8 bases map to TRBD1. The CDR3 is 14 residues long. Germline V CDR1 and CDR2: SNHLY, FYNNEI. J was trimmed by 6 bases and V by 6 bases; bases with no gene match: 9.

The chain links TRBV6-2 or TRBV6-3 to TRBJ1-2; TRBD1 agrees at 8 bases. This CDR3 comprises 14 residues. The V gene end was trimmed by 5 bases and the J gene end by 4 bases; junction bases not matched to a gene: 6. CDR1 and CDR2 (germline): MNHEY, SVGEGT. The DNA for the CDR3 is TGTGCCAGCAGTCGACAGGGGCTCACCTATGGCTACACCTTC. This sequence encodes CASSRQGLTYGYTF.

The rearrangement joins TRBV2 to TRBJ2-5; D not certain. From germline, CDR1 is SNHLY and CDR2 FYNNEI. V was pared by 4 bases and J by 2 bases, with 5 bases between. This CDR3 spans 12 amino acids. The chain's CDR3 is CASSASQETQYF. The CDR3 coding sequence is TGTGCCAGCAGTGCGAGTCAAGAGACCCAGTACTTC.

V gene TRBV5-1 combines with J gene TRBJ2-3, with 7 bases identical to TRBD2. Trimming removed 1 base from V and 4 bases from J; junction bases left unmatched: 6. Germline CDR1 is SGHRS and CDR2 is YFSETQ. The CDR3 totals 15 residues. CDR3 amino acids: CASSLWEGPSDTQYF. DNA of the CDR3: TGCGCCAGCAGCTTGTGGGAGGGCCCCTCAGATACGCAGTATTTT.

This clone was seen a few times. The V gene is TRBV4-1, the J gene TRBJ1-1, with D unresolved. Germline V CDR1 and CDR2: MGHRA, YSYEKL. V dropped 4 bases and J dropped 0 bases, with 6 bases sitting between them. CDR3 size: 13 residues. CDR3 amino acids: CASSPSMNTEAFF. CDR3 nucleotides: TGCGCCAGCAGCCCTAGTATGAACACTGAAGCTTTCTTT.

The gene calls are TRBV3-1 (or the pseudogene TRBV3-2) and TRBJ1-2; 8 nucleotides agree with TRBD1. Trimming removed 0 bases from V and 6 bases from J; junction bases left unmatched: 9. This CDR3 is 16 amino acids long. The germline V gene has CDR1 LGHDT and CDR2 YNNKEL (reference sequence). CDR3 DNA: TGTGCCAGCAGCCAAGAAGTCTATCGACAGGGGAATGGCTACACCTTC. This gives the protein CASSQEVYRQGNGYTF.